A selection of T cell receptor beta chains follows, all from one sample in a study of T cell repertoires in cytomegalovirus infection. A single record per CDR3 protein comes from TCRdb applying MiXCR to the reads. Here the sample spans about 770,000 distinct CDR3 sequences, almost 30% being singletons. No antigen has been assigned to these receptors. The sample consisted of cultured CD8+ T cells from PBMCs, taken from culture after CMV antigen stimulation. These TCRs come from a human donor in good health (CMV status not recorded). Some clones in this sample may be carry-over from other donors' samples. CDR3s include the opening cysteine and the closing phenylalanine or tryptophan. Fields, in order: clone size, V gene, J gene, D gene, CDR3 DNA, CDR3 protein. The D gene is left open where the match is weak. Size is stated for part of the rows, as once, few or many counts, or as a class when the clone is expanded.

clone size: NA; V gene: TRBV6-2/TRBV6-3; J gene: TRBJ1-2; D gene: NA; CDR3 DNA: TGTGCCAGCAGTTATGTGAGTTGGGGAGTCGATGGCTACACCTTC; CDR3 protein: CASSYVSWGVDGYTF
clone size: NA; V gene: TRBV2; J gene: TRBJ1-3; D gene: NA; CDR3 DNA: TGTGCCAGCAGTGAATTTGGCAGGGAAGATTATGGAAACACCATATATTTT; CDR3 protein: CASSEFGREDYGNTIYF
clone size: many; V gene: TRBV7-6; J gene: TRBJ2-3; D gene: TRBD1; CDR3 DNA: TGTGCCAGCAGCGCCAGGACAGGGGGCGGGACAGATACGCAGTATTTT; CDR3 protein: CASSARTGGGTDTQYF
clone size: NA; V gene: TRBV6-2/TRBV6-3; J gene: TRBJ2-2; D gene: NA; CDR3 DNA: TGTGCCAGCAGTGCACAGGGGAACACCGGGGAGCTGTTTTTT; CDR3 protein: CASSAQGNTGELFF
clone size: few; V gene: TRBV19; J gene: TRBJ2-6; D gene: NA; CDR3 DNA: TGTGCCAGTAGTTGGGATAACCGGGCCAACGTCCTGACTTTC; CDR3 protein: CASSWDNRANVLTF
clone size: NA; V gene: TRBV7-6; J gene: TRBJ2-7; D gene: NA; CDR3 DNA: TGTGCCAGCAGCCCAGCGGGCCACGAGCAGTACTTC; CDR3 protein: CASSPAGHEQYF
clone size: many; V gene: TRBV7-8; J gene: TRBJ2-1; D gene: NA; CDR3 DNA: TGTGCCAGCAGCTTACTCTTTTTT; CDR3 protein: CASSLLFF
clone size: few; V gene: TRBV7-9; J gene: TRBJ2-7; D gene: TRBD1; CDR3 DNA: TGTGCCAGCAGCTGGACAGGGCGGATCTACGAGCAGTACTTC; CDR3 protein: CASSWTGRIYEQYF
clone size: few; V gene: TRBV6-2/TRBV6-3; J gene: TRBJ2-2; D gene: NA; CDR3 DNA: TGTGCCAGCAGAAACAGGCCACCCGCGGACACCGGGGAGCTGTTTTTT; CDR3 protein: CASRNRPPADTGELFF
clone size: once; V gene: TRBV6-2/TRBV6-3; J gene: TRBJ2-1; D gene: TRBD2; CDR3 DNA: TGTGCCAGCTCCCCTCCCGAGCGGGGGGCTTACAATGAGCAGTTCTTC; CDR3 protein: CASSPPERGAYNEQFF
clone size: once; V gene: TRBV5-5; J gene: TRBJ1-3; D gene: TRBD1; CDR3 DNA: TGTGCCAGCACCAACACAGGGGGCTCTGGAAACACCATATATTTT; CDR3 protein: CASTNTGGSGNTIYF
clone size: NA; V gene: TRBV6-5; J gene: TRBJ1-2; D gene: NA; CDR3 DNA: TGTGCCAGCAGCCGGACGGTCTACAAAGCTAACTATGGCTACACCTTC; CDR3 protein: CASSRTVYKANYGYTF
clone size: many; V gene: TRBV7-6; J gene: TRBJ2-7; D gene: NA; CDR3 DNA: TGTGCCAGCAGCTTAGAGGGGGGGTCAAGGTACGAGCAGTACTTC; CDR3 protein: CASSLEGGSRYEQYF
clone size: NA; V gene: TRBV6-1; J gene: TRBJ2-7; D gene: TRBD1; CDR3 DNA: TGTGCCAGCATCCCCGGACAGGGAGGCTACGAGCAGTACTTC; CDR3 protein: CASIPGQGGYEQYF
clone size: NA; V gene: TRBV3-1; J gene: TRBJ2-1; D gene: NA; CDR3 DNA: TGTGCCAGCAGCCAAGATGGGACCTCCTACAATGAGCAGTTCTTC; CDR3 protein: CASSQDGTSYNEQFF
clone size: many; V gene: TRBV7-6; J gene: TRBJ1-2; D gene: TRBD1; CDR3 DNA: TGTGCCAGCAGCTTATCAACAGGGGATTTCTATGGCTACACCTTC; CDR3 protein: CASSLSTGDFYGYTF
clone size: NA; V gene: TRBV7-6; J gene: TRBJ2-1; D gene: TRBD1; CDR3 DNA: TGTGCTAGCAGCTTAAGGTCGGGACAGGGCTATAATGAGCAGTTCTTC; CDR3 protein: CASSLRSGQGYNEQFF
clone size: NA; V gene: TRBV7-2; J gene: TRBJ1-5; D gene: NA; CDR3 DNA: TGTGCCAGCAGCTTAGCACTCTCCTTGAACCAGCCCCAGCATTTT; CDR3 protein: CASSLALSLNQPQHF
clone size: many; V gene: TRBV28; J gene: TRBJ1-6; D gene: NA; CDR3 DNA: TGTGCCAGCAGTGCGACAGGTTCGGATTCACCCCTCCACTTT; CDR3 protein: CASSATGSDSPLHF
clone size: few; V gene: TRBV6-1; J gene: TRBJ2-7; D gene: NA; CDR3 DNA: TGTGCCAGCAGGATAATTACGAGGTCCTACGAGCAGTACTTC; CDR3 protein: CASRIITRSYEQYF
clone size: NA; V gene: TRBV7-9; J gene: TRBJ1-2; D gene: TRBD1; CDR3 DNA: TGTGCCAGCAGCCTAGGGGACAGGGGGAGAGGCTACACCTTC; CDR3 protein: CASSLGDRGRGYTF
clone size: NA; V gene: TRBV27; J gene: TRBJ2-5; D gene: TRBD2; CDR3 DNA: TGTGCCAGCAGTTTATCGGGACTAGCGGGGGCCTTCGGCGAGACCCAGTACTTC; CDR3 protein: CASSLSGLAGAFGETQYF
clone size: NA; V gene: TRBV10-3; J gene: TRBJ1-1; D gene: NA; CDR3 DNA: TGTGCCATCAGCACACCGGGAAGAATGAACACTGAAGCTTTCTTT; CDR3 protein: CAISTPGRMNTEAFF
clone size: few; V gene: TRBV4-2; J gene: TRBJ1-5; D gene: NA; CDR3 DNA: TGTGCCAGCAGCCAAGATATCTATCAGCCCCAGCATTTT; CDR3 protein: CASSQDIYQPQHF
clone size: few; V gene: TRBV6-1; J gene: TRBJ1-5; D gene: TRBD1; CDR3 DNA: TGTGCCAGCAGTGAATCCGGGGACAGGTCGGGCAATCAGCCCCAGCATTTT; CDR3 protein: CASSESGDRSGNQPQHF
clone size: few; V gene: TRBV27; J gene: TRBJ1-4; D gene: TRBD1; CDR3 DNA: TGTGCCGCCGGAGGGGGCGAGCTAGGTGAAAAACTGTTTTTT; CDR3 protein: CAAGGGELGEKLFF
clone size: NA; V gene: TRBV5-1; J gene: TRBJ1-4; D gene: TRBD1; CDR3 DNA: TGCGCCAGCAGCTCTCCGGGACAGGCAGGAGAGGAAAAACTGTTTTTT; CDR3 protein: CASSSPGQAGEEKLFF
clone size: few; V gene: TRBV4-3; J gene: TRBJ2-3; D gene: NA; CDR3 DNA: TGCGCCAGCAGCCCTTCGGATTTATTCACAGATACGCAGTATTTT; CDR3 protein: CASSPSDLFTDTQYF
clone size: NA; V gene: TRBV11-3; J gene: TRBJ2-3; D gene: NA; CDR3 DNA: TGTGCCAGCACCCTCGGAGCGGCTAGCACAGATACGCAGTATTTT; CDR3 protein: CASTLGAASTDTQYF
clone size: NA; V gene: TRBV6-6; J gene: TRBJ2-7; D gene: NA; CDR3 DNA: TGTGCCATTCGGTGGGGCTCCTACGAGCAGTACTTC; CDR3 protein: CAIRWGSYEQYF
clone size: once; V gene: TRBV6-2/TRBV6-3; J gene: TRBJ1-1; D gene: TRBD1; CDR3 DNA: TGTGCCAGCAGTTCCTTGACAGGGGGCACTGAAGCTTTCTTT; CDR3 protein: CASSSLTGGTEAFF
clone size: few; V gene: TRBV27; J gene: TRBJ2-5; D gene: NA; CDR3 DNA: TGTGCCAGCAGGACCGGGACGGGCAGTAAGACCCAGTACTTC; CDR3 protein: CASRTGTGSKTQYF
clone size: many; V gene: TRBV7-8; J gene: TRBJ2-7; D gene: NA; CDR3 DNA: TGTGCCAGCAGCTTACGACCGACCTACGAGCAGTACTTC; CDR3 protein: CASSLRPTYEQYF
clone size: NA; V gene: TRBV4-1; J gene: TRBJ1-5; D gene: NA; CDR3 DNA: TGCGCCAGCAGCCAAGAACCAGCGTTTGGCGGCAATCAGCCCCAGCATTTT; CDR3 protein: CASSQEPAFGGNQPQHF
clone size: few; V gene: TRBV7-2; J gene: TRBJ2-3; D gene: NA; CDR3 DNA: TGTGCCAGCAGCTTAGAGATTCATGTCTTTGTGACAGATACGCAGTATTTT; CDR3 protein: CASSLEIHVFVTDTQYF
clone size: NA; V gene: TRBV4-1; J gene: TRBJ2-3; D gene: TRBD2; CDR3 DNA: TGCGCCAGCAGCCAACAAGCCCCCTTAGCGGGGGGAATGACAGATACGCAGTATTTT; CDR3 protein: CASSQQAPLAGGMTDTQYF
clone size: few; V gene: TRBV6-1; J gene: TRBJ1-1; D gene: TRBD1; CDR3 DNA: TGTGCCAGCAGTGAATGGGGACAGATGAACACTGAAGCTTTCTTT; CDR3 protein: CASSEWGQMNTEAFF
clone size: many; V gene: TRBV7-2; J gene: TRBJ2-5; D gene: NA; CDR3 DNA: TGTGCCAGCAGCTCCCCCTTAGATAAGGGGCCCCGGGCGGGGGAGACCCAGTACTTC; CDR3 protein: CASSSPLDKGPRAGETQYF